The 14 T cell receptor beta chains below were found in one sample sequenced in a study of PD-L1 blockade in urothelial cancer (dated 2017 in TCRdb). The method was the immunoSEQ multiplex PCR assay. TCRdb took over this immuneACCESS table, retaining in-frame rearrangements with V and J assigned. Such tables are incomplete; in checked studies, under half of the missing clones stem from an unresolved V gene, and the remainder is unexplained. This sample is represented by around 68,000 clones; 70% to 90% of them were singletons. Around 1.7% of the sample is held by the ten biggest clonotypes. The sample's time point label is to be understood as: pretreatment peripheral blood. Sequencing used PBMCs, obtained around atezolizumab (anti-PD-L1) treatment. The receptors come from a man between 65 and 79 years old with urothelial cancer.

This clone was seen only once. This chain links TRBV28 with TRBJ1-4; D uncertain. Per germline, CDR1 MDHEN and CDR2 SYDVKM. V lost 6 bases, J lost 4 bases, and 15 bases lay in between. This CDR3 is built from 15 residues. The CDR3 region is CASRGPAVGNEKLFF. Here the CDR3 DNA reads TGTGCCAGCAGGGGTCCAGCGGTGGGTAATGAAAAACTGTTTTTT.

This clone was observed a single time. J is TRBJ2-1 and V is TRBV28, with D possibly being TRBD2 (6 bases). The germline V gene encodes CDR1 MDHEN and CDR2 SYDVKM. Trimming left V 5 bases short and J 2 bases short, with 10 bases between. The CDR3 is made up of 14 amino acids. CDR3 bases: TGTGCCAGCAGTGGGAGGCCCACCTACAATGAGCAGTTCTTC. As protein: CASSGRPTYNEQFF.

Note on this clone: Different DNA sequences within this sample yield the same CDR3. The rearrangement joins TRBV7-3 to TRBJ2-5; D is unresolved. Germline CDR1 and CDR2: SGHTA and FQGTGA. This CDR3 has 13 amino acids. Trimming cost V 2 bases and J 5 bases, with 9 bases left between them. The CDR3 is CASSLGGLETQYF. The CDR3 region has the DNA TGTGCCAGCAGCTTAGGCGGCCTGGAGACCCAGTACTTC.

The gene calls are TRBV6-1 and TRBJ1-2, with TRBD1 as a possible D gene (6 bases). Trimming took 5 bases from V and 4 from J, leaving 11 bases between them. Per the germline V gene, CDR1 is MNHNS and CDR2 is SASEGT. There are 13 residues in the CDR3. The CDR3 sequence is CASSPTGFYGYTF. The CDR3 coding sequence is TGTGCCAGCAGTCCCACAGGGTTCTATGGCTACACCTTC.

CDR3 coding DNA: TGTGCCAGCAGTTATCGGGGGGATGGCACAGATACGCAGTATTTT. Its translation is CASSYRGDGTDTQYF. The V call is TRBV6-5, the J call TRBJ2-3; 7 bases align to TRBD2. V was pared by 3 bases and J by 1 base, with 4 bases of the junction left unmatched. CDR3 length equals 15 residues. Germline CDR1 MNHEY, CDR2 SVGAGI.

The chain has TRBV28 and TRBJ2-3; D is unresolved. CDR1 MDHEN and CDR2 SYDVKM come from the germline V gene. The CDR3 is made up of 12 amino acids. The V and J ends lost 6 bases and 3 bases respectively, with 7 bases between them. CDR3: CASRSVTDTQYF. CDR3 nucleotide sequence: TGTGCCAGCAGATCGGTTACAGATACGCAGTATTTT.

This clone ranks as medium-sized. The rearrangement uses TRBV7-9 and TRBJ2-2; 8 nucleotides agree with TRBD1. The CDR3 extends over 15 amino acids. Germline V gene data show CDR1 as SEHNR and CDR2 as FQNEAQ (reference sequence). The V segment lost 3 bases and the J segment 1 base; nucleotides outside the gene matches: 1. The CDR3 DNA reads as TGTGCCAGCAGCTTCGACAGGGGGAACACCGGGGAGCTGTTTTTT. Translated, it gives CASSFDRGNTGELFF. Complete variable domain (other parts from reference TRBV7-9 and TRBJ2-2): DTGVSQNPRHKITKRGQNVTFRCDPISEHNRLYWYRQTLGQGPEFLTYFQNEAQLEKSRLLSDRFSAERPKGSFSTLEIQRTEQGDSAMYLCASSFDRGNTGELFFGEGSRLTVL.

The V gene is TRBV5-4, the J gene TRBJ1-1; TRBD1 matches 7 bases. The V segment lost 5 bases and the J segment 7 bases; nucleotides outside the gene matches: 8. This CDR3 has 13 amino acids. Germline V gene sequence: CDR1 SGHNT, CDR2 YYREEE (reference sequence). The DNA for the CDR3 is TGTGCCAGCAGTTCGGACAGGTTGGGTGAAGCTTTCTTT. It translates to CASSSDRLGEAFF.

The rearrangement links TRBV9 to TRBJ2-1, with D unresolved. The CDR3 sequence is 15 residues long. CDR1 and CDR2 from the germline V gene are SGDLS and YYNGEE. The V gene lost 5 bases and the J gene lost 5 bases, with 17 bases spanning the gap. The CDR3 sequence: CASSARLMAHNEQFF. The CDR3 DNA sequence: TGTGCCAGCAGTGCTAGGTTGATGGCACACAATGAGCAGTTCTTC.

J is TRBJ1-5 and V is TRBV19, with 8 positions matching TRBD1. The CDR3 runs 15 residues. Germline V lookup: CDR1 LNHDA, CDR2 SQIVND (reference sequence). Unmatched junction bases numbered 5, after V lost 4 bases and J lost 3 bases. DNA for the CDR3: TGTGCCAGTAGTACGGACAGGGCACCCAATCAGCCCCAGCATTTT. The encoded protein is CASSTDRAPNQPQHF. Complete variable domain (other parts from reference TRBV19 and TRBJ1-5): DGGITQSPKYLFRKEGQNVTLSCEQNLNHDAMYWYRQDPGQGLRLIYYSQIVNDFQKGDIAEGYSVSREKKESFPLTVTSAQKNPTAFYLCASSTDRAPNQPQHFGDGTRLSIL.

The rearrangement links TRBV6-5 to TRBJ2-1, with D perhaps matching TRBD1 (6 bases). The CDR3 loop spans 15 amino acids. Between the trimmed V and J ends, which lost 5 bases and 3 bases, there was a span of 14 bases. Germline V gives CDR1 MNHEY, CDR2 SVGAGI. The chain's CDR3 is CASSRTGSDYNEQFF. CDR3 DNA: TGTGCCAGCAGTCGCACAGGGTCCGACTACAATGAGCAGTTCTTC.

CDR3 loop: CASSESAGGNNEQFF. In DNA form, the CDR3 reads TGTGCCAGCAGTGAGTCAGCGGGAGGGAACAATGAGCAGTTCTTC. V usage is TRBV6-4 and J usage is TRBJ2-1, with TRBD2 matching over 10 bases. Germline trimming cut 3 bases from V and 5 bases from J; bases unmatched to any gene: 4. The CDR3 consists of 15 residues. CDR1 and CDR2 from the germline V gene are MRHNA and SNTAGT.

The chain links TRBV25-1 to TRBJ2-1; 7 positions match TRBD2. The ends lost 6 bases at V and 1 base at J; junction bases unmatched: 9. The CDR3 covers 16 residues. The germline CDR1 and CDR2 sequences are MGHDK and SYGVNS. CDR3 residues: CASRGAGIRSYNEQFF. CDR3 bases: TGTGCCAGCAGAGGAGCGGGAATTCGGTCCTACAATGAGCAGTTCTTC.

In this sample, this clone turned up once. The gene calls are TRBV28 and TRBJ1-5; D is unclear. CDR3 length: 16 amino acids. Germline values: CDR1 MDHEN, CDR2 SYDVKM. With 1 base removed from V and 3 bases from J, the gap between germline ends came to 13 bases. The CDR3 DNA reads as TGTGCCAGCAGTTTATCAGTATACGGGGACAATCAGCCCCAGCATTTT. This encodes CASSLSVYGDNQPQHF.